Listed below are T cell receptor beta chains from one sample, sequenced in a study of early T cells in non-severe SARS-CoV-2 infection. TCRdb called the 5' RACE reads again in MiXCR, with one record for every CDR3 protein. The sample has more than 85,000 distinct CDR3 sequences, 10% to 15% seen once. Here the sequenced sample was whole blood, taken at baseline. The receptors here all came from an adult who was a healthcare worker with PCR-confirmed SARS-CoV-2 infection or an uninfected control (not recorded which). Each CDR3 is given with its conserved first and last residue. A D gene is named only where the DNA matches it firmly. Size values are once, few and many counts, or a class for expanded clones, and some rows have none.

clone_size d_call j_call v_call cdr3_aa cdr3_nt
few TRBD2 TRBJ2-7 TRBV28 CASSLSGIEQYF TGTGCCAGCAGTTTAAGCGGGATCGAGCAGTACTTC
many TRBD1 TRBJ1-5 TRBV18 CASSPPNPRQGSNQPQHF TGTGCCAGCTCACCACCCAACCCGAGACAGGGTTCCAATCAGCCCCAGCATTTT
NA NA TRBJ1-6 TRBV19 CASSMGRVGPNSPLHF TGTGCCAGTAGTATGGGCCGTGTGGGCCCCAATTCACCCCTCCACTTT
few NA TRBJ2-1 TRBV5-1 CASSYLGGGENNEQFF TGCGCCAGCAGCTACCTGGGTGGCGGGGAAAACAATGAGCAGTTCTTC
many NA TRBJ1-1 TRBV5-1 CASSFSTMNTEAFF TGCGCCAGCAGCTTTTCCACCATGAACACTGAAGCTTTCTTT
NA TRBD2 TRBJ2-5 TRBV27 CASSLLAGFQETQYF TGTGCCAGCAGTTTATTAGCGGGATTCCAAGAGACCCAGTACTTC
few TRBD1 TRBJ1-1 TRBV7-9 CASSPHRGPTEAFF TGTGCCAGCAGCCCACACAGGGGTCCCACTGAAGCTTTCTTT
many TRBD1 TRBJ2-7 TRBV9 CASSVAGGIFYEQYF TGTGCCAGCAGCGTAGCAGGGGGAATATTCTACGAGCAGTACTTC
NA TRBD1 TRBJ1-4 TRBV6-6 CASSYDRGNEKLFF TGTGCCAGCAGTTACGACAGGGGGAATGAAAAACTGTTTTTT
few NA TRBJ1-4 TRBV6-1 CASLTTEKLFF TGTGCCAGCCTCACCACAGAAAAACTGTTTTTT
NA NA TRBJ1-1 TRBV6-5 CASTRTAGTEAFF TGTGCCAGCACCCGGACAGCGGGGACTGAAGCTTTCTTT
many NA TRBJ1-5 TRBV7-2 CASSLEQGRNQPQHF TGTGCCAGCAGCTTAGAACAGGGAAGGAATCAGCCCCAGCATTTT
few NA TRBJ2-1 TRBV6-5 CASRMWGDMNNEQFF TGTGCCAGCCGCATGTGGGGCGATATGAACAATGAGCAGTTCTTC
NA TRBD2 TRBJ2-2 TRBV20-1 CSATRLAANTGELFF TGCAGTGCCACACGACTAGCAGCGAACACCGGGGAGCTGTTTTTT
few TRBD1 TRBJ1-1 TRBV2 CASSEVRQGGTEAFF TGTGCCAGCAGTGAAGTCCGACAGGGCGGCACTGAAGCTTTCTTT